This passage covers 6 T cell receptor beta chains from one sample sequenced in a study of lymphopenia after photon versus proton radiotherapy. Produced via immunoSEQ multiplex PCR; TCRdb's table is partial and in-frame only. In the table there are tens of thousands of clones, 80% to 90% of which are singletons. Sequencing was performed on peripheral blood, taken from a patient treated with proton-based radiotherapy. These receptors were taken from a woman aged 55 to 70 with cholangiocarcinoma. Some clones in this sample may be carry-over from other donors' samples.

This clone was seen a single time. The V call is TRBV29-1, the J call TRBJ2-3, with D possibly being TRBD1 (5 bases). The CDR3 contains 13 residues. CDR1 SQVTM and CDR2 ANQGSEA come from the germline V gene. V lost 7 bases to trimming and J lost 2 bases, with 13 bases between them. The CDR3 sequence: CSADSPNTDTQYF. The CDR3 bases are TGCAGCGCCGACAGTCCCAACACAGATACGCAGTATTTT.

The V gene is TRBV11-2, the J gene TRBJ1-4; TRBD1 matches 8 bases. Germline V gene data show CDR1 as SGHAT and CDR2 as FQNNGV. The CDR3 is made up of 15 amino acids. With 4 bases clipped from V and 3 bases from J, the junction kept 4 bases outside the gene matches. CDR3 amino acids: CASSYGTGSNEKLFF. The CDR3 DNA follows: TGTGCCAGCAGCTATGGGACAGGCTCTAATGAAAAACTGTTTTTT.

The genes are TRBV2 and TRBJ2-1, with TRBD1 as a possible D gene (5 bases). In germline, CDR1 is SNHLY, CDR2 FYNNEI. V lost 5 bases and J 13 bases, leaving 15 bases between the germline ends. This CDR3 is built from 12 residues. The CDR3 spells CASSPQATDQFF. The DNA of the CDR3 is TGTGCCAGCAGTCCACAGGCGACTGACCAGTTCTTC.

V gene TRBV5-5 combines with J gene TRBJ1-1, with D uncertain. The CDR3 is 16 residues long. The germline gives CDR1 SGHKS, CDR2 YYEKEE (reference sequence). V lost 1 base, J lost 1 base, and 14 bases lay in between. The CDR3 region has the DNA TGTGCCAGCAGCTTGACAGCCGATCTTCGGAACACTGAAGCTTTCTTT. The encoded protein is CASSLTADLRNTEAFF.

V is TRBV19 and J is TRBJ1-5, with no clear D. The CDR3 length is 14 residues. V gave up 10 bases and J gave up 0 bases, with 13 bases separating them. Germline CDR1 reads LNHDA; CDR2 reads SQIVND (reference sequence). As DNA, the CDR3 is TGTGCCACCAGGAGGAGGGATAGCAATCAGCCCCAGCATTTT. Translating gives CATRRRDSNQPQHF.

V usage is TRBV9 and J usage is TRBJ2-1, with 10 bases identical to TRBD1. This CDR3 is built from 17 residues. J lost 5 bases, V lost 4 bases, and 12 bases had no gene match. Germline V gene data show CDR1 as SGDLS and CDR2 as YYNGEE. This CDR3 reads CASSLTVGGQGNNEQFF. The CDR3 nucleotides are TGTGCCAGCAGCCTTACCGTGGGGGGACAGGGGAACAATGAGCAGTTCTTC.